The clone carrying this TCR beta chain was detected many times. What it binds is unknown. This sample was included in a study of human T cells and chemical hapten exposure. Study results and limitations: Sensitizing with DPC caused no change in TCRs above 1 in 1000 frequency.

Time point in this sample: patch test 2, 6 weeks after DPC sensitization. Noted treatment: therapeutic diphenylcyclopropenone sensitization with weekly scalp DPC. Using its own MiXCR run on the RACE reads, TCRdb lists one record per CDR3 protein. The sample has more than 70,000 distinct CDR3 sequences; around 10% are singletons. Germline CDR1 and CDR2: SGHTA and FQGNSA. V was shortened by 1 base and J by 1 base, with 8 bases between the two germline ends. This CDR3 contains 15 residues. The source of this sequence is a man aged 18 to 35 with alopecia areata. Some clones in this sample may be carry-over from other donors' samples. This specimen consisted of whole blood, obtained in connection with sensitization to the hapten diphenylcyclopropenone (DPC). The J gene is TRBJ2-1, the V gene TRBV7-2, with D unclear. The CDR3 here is CASSLDVRSYNEQFF. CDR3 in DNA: TGTGCCAGCAGCTTAGATGTGAGGTCCTACAATGAGCAGTTCTTC.